The 2 T cell receptor beta chains below come from one sample, sequenced in a study of spatial heterogeneity in lung cancer. The study, taken as a whole, reports: Intratumoral expanded alpha and beta TCR counts were found to track tumor mutation counts.

In TCRdb, the 5' RACE reads were re-called with MiXCR into one record per CDR3 protein. The table includes about 7,200 distinct CDR3 sequences, about 10% detected once. What these receptors recognize is not known. Time point described: sample taken at primary tumor resection. Sequencing used lung tumor tissue, obtained at surgery. The receptors shown here come from a female donor with early-stage non-small cell lung cancer.

CDR3 in DNA: TGCAGCGTAGCGCGAGAAGGGGGCTGGGGCATTCAGTACTTC. The encoded protein is CSVAREGGWGIQYF. The chain employs TRBV29-1 and TRBJ2-4; 7 bases line up with TRBD1. V shed 6 bases and J 9 bases; nucleotides not matched to a gene: 14. The CDR3 totals 14 residues. Germline V gives CDR1 SQVTM, CDR2 ANQGSEA. The whole variable domain, filled in from reference TRBV29-1 and TRBJ2-4, reads SAVISQKPSRDICQRGTSLTIQCQVDSQVTMMFWYRQQPGQSLTLIATANQGSEATYESGFVIDKFPISRPNLTFSTLTVSNMSPEDSSIYLCSVAREGGWGIQYFGAGTRLSVL.

This clonotype was observed a handful of times. V gene TRBV7-6 combines with J gene TRBJ2-1; 12 bases match TRBD2. Germline values: CDR1 SGHVS, CDR2 FNYEAQ. The CDR3 covers 16 residues. J was trimmed by 7 bases and V by 4 bases; bases with no gene match: 8. The CDR3 sequence: CASSSLTSGGWNEQFF. Here the CDR3 DNA reads TGTGCCAGCAGCTCGTTGACTAGCGGGGGTTGGAATGAGCAGTTCTTC.